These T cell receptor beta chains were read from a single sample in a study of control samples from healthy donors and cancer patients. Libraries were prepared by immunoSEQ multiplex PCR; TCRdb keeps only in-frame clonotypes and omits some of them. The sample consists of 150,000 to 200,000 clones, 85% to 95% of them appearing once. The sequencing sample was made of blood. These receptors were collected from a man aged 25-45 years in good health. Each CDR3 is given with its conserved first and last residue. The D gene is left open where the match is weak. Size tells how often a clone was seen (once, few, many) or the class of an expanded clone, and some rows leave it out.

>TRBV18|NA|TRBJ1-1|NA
TGTGCCAGCTCACCGCTCCCCGGGAACACTGAAGCTTTCTTT
CASSPLPGNTEAFF
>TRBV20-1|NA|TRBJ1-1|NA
TGCAGTGCTAGTGCCCCCTTCACTCTGAGGAACACTGAAGCTTTCTTT
CSASAPFTLRNTEAFF
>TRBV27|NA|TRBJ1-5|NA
TGTGCCAGTAGCGATCTCAATCAGCCCCAGCATTTT
CASSDLNQPQHF
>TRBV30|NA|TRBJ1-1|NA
TGTGCCTGGAAGTTGGCAAAGAACACTGAAGCTTTCTTT
CAWKLAKNTEAFF
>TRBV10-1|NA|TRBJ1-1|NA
TGCGCCAGCAGTCAGTCAGTGAACACTGAAGCTTTCTTT
CASSQSVNTEAFF
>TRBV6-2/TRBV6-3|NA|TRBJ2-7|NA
TGTGCCAGCAGCCACCGGGGGGCGCCCCCCTACGAGCAGTACTTC
CASSHRGAPPYEQYF
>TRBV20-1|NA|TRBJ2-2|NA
TGCAGTGCTAGTTTTGGGGCGGCCGGGGAGCTGTTTTTT
CSASFGAAGELFF
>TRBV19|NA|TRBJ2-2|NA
TGTGCCAGTGGGTCAGGGCTATTCGGGGAGCTGTTTTTT
CASGSGLFGELFF
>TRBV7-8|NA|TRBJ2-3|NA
TGTGCCAGCAGCTTAGGCGGCAGAGACACAGATACGCAGTATTTT
CASSLGGRDTDTQYF
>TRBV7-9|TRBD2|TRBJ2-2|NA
TGTGCCAGCAGCTTATACGGGACTAGCGGGACCGGGGAGCTGTTTTTT
CASSLYGTSGTGELFF
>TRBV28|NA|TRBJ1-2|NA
TGTGCCAGCAGTTTATCCTCCCTTGGCTCCATCGGCTACACCTTC
CASSLSSLGSIGYTF
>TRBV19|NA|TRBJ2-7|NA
TGTGCCAGTAGTATTTCGCTATTTTCCTACGAGCAGTACTTC
CASSISLFSYEQYF
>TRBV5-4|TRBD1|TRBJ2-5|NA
TGTGCCAGCAGACGAGGACAGGGGGAGACCCAGTACTTC
CASRRGQGETQYF
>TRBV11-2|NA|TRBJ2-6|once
TGTGCCAGCAGCTTAGAATGGGGCGCCAACGTCCTGACTTTC
CASSLEWGANVLTF
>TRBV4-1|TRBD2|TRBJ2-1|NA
TGCGCCAGCAGACCCGGTGGGGCGGGAGTGGAGCAGTTCTTC
CASRPGGAGVEQFF
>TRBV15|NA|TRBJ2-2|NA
TGTGCCACCAGCAGATCCCGGACGAATAGAGGGGAGCTGTTTTTT
CATSRSRTNRGELFF
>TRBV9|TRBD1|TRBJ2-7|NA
TGTGCCAGCAGCCGAACACAGGGGGGTAAGGATGGTGAGCAGTACTTC
CASSRTQGGKDGEQYF
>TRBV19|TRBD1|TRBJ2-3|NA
TGTGCCAGTAGCACGACAGGGTGGGCCAAGTATTTT
CASSTTGWAKYF
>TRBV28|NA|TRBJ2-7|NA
TGTGCCAGCAGCCCTAGGGTAGCCTACGAGCAGTACTTC
CASSPRVAYEQYF
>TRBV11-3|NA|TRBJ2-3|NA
TGTGCCAGCAGCGGAGGGAATCCAGATACGCAGTATTTT
CASSGGNPDTQYF
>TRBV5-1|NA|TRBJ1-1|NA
TGCGCCAGCAGCTTAACAGGGCTGGCCACTGAAGCTTTCTTT
CASSLTGLATEAFF
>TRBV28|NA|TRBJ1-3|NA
TGTGCCAGCAGTTTTCACGGGGCTGGAAACACCATATATTTT
CASSFHGAGNTIYF
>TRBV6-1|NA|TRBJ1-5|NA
TGTGCCAGCAGTGAACTGGCAGCCCGTGATCAGCCCCAGCATTTT
CASSELAARDQPQHF
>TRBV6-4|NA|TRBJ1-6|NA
TGTGCCAGCAGTGACTCGTCTCGGGGTGAAAATTCACCCCTCCACTTT
CASSDSSRGENSPLHF
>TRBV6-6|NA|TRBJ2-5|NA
TGTGCCAGCACCAAGACCCTCGAGGAGACCCAGTACTTC
CASTKTLEETQYF
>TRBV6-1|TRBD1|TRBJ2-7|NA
TGTGCCAGCAGTGATGCCAGGGACAGGGCGCGTGAGCAGTACTTC
CASSDARDRAREQYF
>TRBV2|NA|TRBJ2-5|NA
TGTGCCAGCAGTGGAGGGACCTCCTCAGAGACCCAGTACTTC
CASSGGTSSETQYF
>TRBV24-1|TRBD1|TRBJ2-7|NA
TGTGCCACCAGTGCCGCCGGGACAGGTTCCTACGAGCAGTACTTC
CATSAAGTGSYEQYF
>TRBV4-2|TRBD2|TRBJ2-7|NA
TGTGCCAGCAGCCAACCGGGACTAACGATCTACGAGCAGTACTTC
CASSQPGLTIYEQYF
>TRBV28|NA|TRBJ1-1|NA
TGTGCCAGCATCTCGGTGAACACTGAAGCTTTCTTT
CASISVNTEAFF
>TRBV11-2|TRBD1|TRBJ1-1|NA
TGTGCCAGCAGCTTAGGGCAGGGGGCGCGAGCTTTCTTT
CASSLGQGARAFF
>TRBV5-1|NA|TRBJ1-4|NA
TGCGCCAGCAGCGCTACACAGGGAATCAATGAAAAACTGTTTTTT
CASSATQGINEKLFF
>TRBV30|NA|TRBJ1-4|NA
TGTGCCTGGAGTAGCGGGCCAGTCGTTACGGAAAAACTGTTTTTT
CAWSSGPVVTEKLFF
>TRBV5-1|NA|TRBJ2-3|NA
TGCGCCAGCAGCTTGGGGGGGTTAGATACGCAGTATTTT
CASSLGGLDTQYF
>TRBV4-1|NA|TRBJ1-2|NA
TGCGCCAGCAGCCAAGATCCCGGGCTGACTTATGGCTACACCTTC
CASSQDPGLTYGYTF
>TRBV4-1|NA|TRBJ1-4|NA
TGCGCCAGCAGCCAAGTCGCGACTACCCAGGGGGAAAAACTGTTTTTT
CASSQVATTQGEKLFF
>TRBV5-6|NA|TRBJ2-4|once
TGTGCCAGCAGCTTGGATGGCGGAGCCAAAAACATTCAGTACTTC
CASSLDGGAKNIQYF
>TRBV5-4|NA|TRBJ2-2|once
TGTGCCAGCAGATCCGCGGATACCGGGGAGCTGTTTTTT
CASRSADTGELFF
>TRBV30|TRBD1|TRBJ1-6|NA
TGTGCCTGGAGGCGAACACCTGGGACAGCGAATTCACCCCTCCACTTT
CAWRRTPGTANSPLHF
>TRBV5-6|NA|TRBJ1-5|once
TGTGCCAGCAGCTTGGTGACAGTGGGGAGGAATCAGCCCCAGCATTTT
CASSLVTVGRNQPQHF
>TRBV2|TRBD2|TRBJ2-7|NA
TGTGCCAGCAGTGAAGCCCTAGCGGGGAGCTACGAGCAGTACTTC
CASSEALAGSYEQYF